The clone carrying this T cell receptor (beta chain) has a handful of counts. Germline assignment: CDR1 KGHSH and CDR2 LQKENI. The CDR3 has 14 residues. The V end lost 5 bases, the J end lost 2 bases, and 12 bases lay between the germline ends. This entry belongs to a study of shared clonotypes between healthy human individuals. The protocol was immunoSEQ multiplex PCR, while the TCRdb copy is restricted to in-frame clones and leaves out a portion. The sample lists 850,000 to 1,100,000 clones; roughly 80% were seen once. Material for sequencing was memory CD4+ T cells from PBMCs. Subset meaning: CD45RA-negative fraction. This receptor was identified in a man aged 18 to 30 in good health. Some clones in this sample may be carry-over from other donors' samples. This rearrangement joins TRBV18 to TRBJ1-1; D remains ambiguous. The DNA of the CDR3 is TGTGCCAGCTCAACTGGAACGGGAAACACTGAAGCTTTCTTT. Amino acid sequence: CASSTGTGNTEAFF.